The rows below give T cell receptor beta chains drawn from one sample of a study of shared clonotypes between healthy human individuals. TCRdb's copy holds only in-frame clones and misses some; the assay was immunoSEQ multiplex PCR. This sample carries 450,000 to 500,000 clones, approximately 78% of them seen once, and the ten largest clones take more than 10%. Material for sequencing was PBMCs. These receptor sequences come from a woman aged 40 to 49 in good health. Some clones in this sample may be carry-over from other donors' samples. The CDR3 runs from the conserved cysteine through the conserved F or W. A D gene is named only where the DNA matches it firmly. Clone size, where shown, is once, few, many, or a class for clones that have expanded.

clone size	D gene	V gene	J gene	CDR3 protein	CDR3 DNA
NA	NA	TRBV5-1	TRBJ1-4	CASSPTGGEQKLFF	TGCGCCAGCAGCCCGACAGGAGGGGAGCAAAAACTGTTTTTT
NA	TRBD2	TRBV29-1	TRBJ2-7	CSVASGRAYEQYF	TGCAGCGTGGCTAGCGGGAGGGCCTACGAGCAGTACTTC
NA	NA	TRBV23-1	TRBJ1-1	CACQVPNTEAFF	TGCGCCTGCCAGGTCCCGAACACTGAAGCTTTCTTT
NA	TRBD2	TRBV27	TRBJ2-1	CASSYQGLAGGPDEQFF	TGTGCCAGCAGTTATCAGGGACTAGCGGGAGGGCCGGATGAGCAGTTCTTC
NA	NA	TRBV6-6	TRBJ2-5	CASSRGLQETQYF	TGTGCCAGCAGCCGAGGTCTCCAAGAGACCCAGTACTTC
NA	NA	TRBV7-6	TRBJ1-2	CASSLAGTGTYGYTF	TGTGCCAGCAGCTTAGCAGGGACCGGGACCTATGGCTACACCTTC
NA	NA	TRBV5-1	TRBJ1-4	CASSFGVRETNEKLFF	TGCGCCAGCAGCTTTGGGGTCAGGGAAACTAATGAAAAACTGTTTTTT
few	NA	TRBV29-1	TRBJ1-2	CSVGGYGSSYGYTF	TGCAGCGTTGGGGGCTACGGAAGCAGCTATGGCTACACCTTC
NA	TRBD1	TRBV30	TRBJ1-4	CAWMTGRQATNEKLFF	TGTGCCTGGATGACAGGGCGGCAGGCAACTAATGAAAAACTGTTTTTT
NA	NA	TRBV18	TRBJ2-2	CASSTLARAGELFF	TGTGCCAGCTCAACCTTAGCGCGTGCCGGGGAGCTGTTTTTT
NA	TRBD2	TRBV4-2	TRBJ2-7	CASSQGGSGTEQYF	TGTGCCAGCAGCCAAGGGGGTAGCGGGACCGAGCAGTACTTC
NA	TRBD1	TRBV5-1	TRBJ1-1	CASSLSWDRMNTEAFF	TGCGCCAGCAGCTTGTCCTGGGACAGAATGAACACTGAAGCTTTCTTT
NA	NA	TRBV2	TRBJ1-1	CASSVWGGNTEAFF	TGTGCCAGCAGTGTGTGGGGAGGGAACACTGAAGCTTTCTTT
NA	NA	TRBV15	TRBJ2-5	CATSRDPGPQETQYF	TGTGCCACCAGCAGAGACCCGGGGCCCCAAGAGACCCAGTACTTC
few	TRBD1	TRBV11-2	TRBJ1-6	CASSGTGQDYSPLHF	TGTGCCAGCAGCGGGACAGGGCAAGACTATTCACCCCTCCACTTT
NA	NA	TRBV2	TRBJ2-7	CASSEKLGYRSYEQYF	TGTGCCAGCAGTGAAAAGTTGGGCTACCGATCCTACGAGCAGTACTTC
NA	NA	TRBV2	TRBJ2-2	CASLGTAVAGELFF	TGTGCCAGCTTGGGGACCGCGGTCGCCGGGGAGCTGTTTTTT
NA	TRBD1	TRBV7-2	TRBJ2-7	CASSWTTGSSGEQYF	TGTGCCAGCAGCTGGACGACAGGGAGTAGTGGCGAGCAGTACTTC
NA	NA	TRBV5-1	TRBJ1-2	CASSLEGRAGYTF	TGCGCCAGCAGCTTGGAAGGACGGGCCGGCTACACCTTC
NA	NA	TRBV5-4	TRBJ1-2	CASSSYWTGTMGYTF	TGTGCCAGCAGCTCCTACTGGACCGGGACTATGGGCTACACCTTC
once	TRBD2	TRBV7-3	TRBJ2-3	CASSFLAGGTDTQYF	TGTGCCAGCAGCTTCTTAGCGGGAGGCACAGATACGCAGTATTTT
NA	NA	TRBV7-2	TRBJ1-2	CASSRNSQDWGYGYTF	TGTGCCAGCAGCCGAAACAGCCAGGATTGGGGCTATGGCTACACCTTC
NA	TRBD1	TRBV19	TRBJ1-5	CASSIVQGRNQPQHF	TGTGCCAGTAGTATCGTACAGGGGAGGAATCAGCCCCAGCATTTT
NA	NA	TRBV19	TRBJ2-3	CASSTNRDSKGFTDTQYF	TGTGCCAGTAGTACCAATCGGGACTCCAAGGGGTTCACAGATACGCAGTATTTT
NA	TRBD2	TRBV28	TRBJ2-7	CASSGTSGRGYEQYF	TGTGCCAGCAGTGGGACTAGCGGGAGGGGGTACGAGCAGTACTTC
NA	NA	TRBV6-6	TRBJ2-2	CASSYSGTGELFF	TGTGCCAGCAGTTACTCGGGGACCGGGGAGCTGTTTTTT
NA	NA	TRBV15	TRBJ1-6	CATSRGFDSPLHF	TGTGCCACCAGCAGAGGGTTCGATTCACCCCTCCACTTT
NA	TRBD2	TRBV12-5	TRBJ2-2	CASAFSGKNTGELFF	TGTGCTAGTGCTTTTAGCGGGAAGAACACCGGGGAGCTGTTTTTT
NA	NA	TRBV2	TRBJ2-3	CASRGEIPTQYF	TGTGCCAGCCGCGGGGAGATTCCTACGCAGTATTTT
NA	NA	TRBV19	TRBJ2-7	CASREQGGSTYEQYF	TGTGCCAGTAGGGAACAGGGAGGTTCCACCTACGAGCAGTACTTC
NA	TRBD2	TRBV9	TRBJ2-1	CASSEGTSVVQEQFF	TGTGCCAGCAGCGAAGGGACTAGCGTTGTCCAAGAGCAGTTCTTC
NA	NA	TRBV6-1	TRBJ2-1	CASTLEGQTDEQFF	TGTGCCAGCACCCTAGAGGGCCAGACCGATGAGCAGTTCTTC
NA	TRBD1	TRBV7-9	TRBJ1-3	CASSQRGTAGNTIYF	TGTGCCAGCAGCCAGAGGGGGACAGCTGGAAACACCATATATTTT
NA	TRBD2	TRBV11-3	TRBJ2-7	CASGTSGSYEQYF	TGTGCCAGTGGGACTAGCGGGAGCTACGAGCAGTACTTC
NA	TRBD2	TRBV6-4	TRBJ2-1	CASSPSPLTSTSRDEQFF	TGTGCCAGCAGTCCGAGCCCCCTGACTAGCACAAGTCGGGATGAGCAGTTCTTC
NA	NA	TRBV4-1	TRBJ1-2	CASSQTGAQANGYTF	TGCGCCAGCAGCCAAACGGGGGCTCAGGCGAATGGCTACACCTTC
NA	TRBD1	TRBV7-7	TRBJ2-1	CASSPGQGGEQFF	TGTGCTAGCAGCCCCGGACAGGGGGGCGAGCAGTTCTTC
NA	TRBD2	TRBV2	TRBJ2-3	CASSERGLARTDTQYF	TGTGCCAGCAGTGAAAGGGGACTAGCGAGGACAGATACGCAGTATTTT
few	NA	TRBV4-1	TRBJ1-2	CASSQDGGGSGYTF	TGCGCCAGCAGCCAAGATGGGGGGGGCTCTGGCTACACCTTC
NA	TRBD2	TRBV7-6	TRBJ2-7	CASSRRLAGDYEQYF	TGTGCCAGCAGCCGTCGACTAGCGGGGGACTACGAGCAGTACTTC
NA	NA	TRBV28	TRBJ1-5	CASRLPGDRGQPQHF	TGTGCCAGCAGACTCCCCGGGGATCGGGGTCAGCCCCAGCATTTT
few	NA	TRBV5-6	TRBJ2-5	CASSSSGVRAPGSQYF	TGTGCCAGCAGCTCCTCCGGGGTCAGAGCTCCGGGTTCCCAGTACTTC
once	TRBD2	TRBV5-1	TRBJ2-7	CASSLGSGRSHEQYF	TGCGCCAGCAGCTTGGGTAGCGGGAGGTCCCACGAGCAGTACTTC
few	NA	TRBV27	TRBJ2-1	CASSLLNRPYNEQFF	TGTGCCAGCAGTTTACTGAACAGACCCTACAATGAGCAGTTCTTC
NA	NA	TRBV7-3	TRBJ2-3	CASSLTLSFSTDTQYF	TGTGCCAGCAGCTTAACCCTGTCGTTTAGCACAGATACGCAGTATTTT
NA	NA	TRBV4-1	TRBJ2-1	CASSQDEGWNEQFF	TGCGCCAGCAGCCAAGATGAGGGCTGGAATGAGCAGTTCTTC
NA	NA	TRBV28	TRBJ2-4	CASSYQRNIQYF	TGTGCCAGCAGTTACCAGCGGAACATTCAGTACTTC
NA	TRBD2	TRBV4-1	TRBJ2-7	CASSQTSGSSYEQYF	TGCGCCAGCAGCCAAACTAGCGGAAGCTCCTACGAGCAGTACTTC
once	NA	TRBV19	TRBJ1-1	CASSTQTVNTEAFF	TGTGCCAGTTCTACTCAGACTGTGAACACTGAAGCTTTCTTT
NA	NA	TRBV7-9	TRBJ2-2	CASSHRLGGELFF	TGTGCCAGCAGCCACCGACTTGGCGGGGAGCTGTTTTTT
NA	NA	TRBV4-3	TRBJ2-7	CASSQARVGSYEQYF	TGCGCCAGCAGCCAAGCCAGGGTGGGAAGCTACGAGCAGTACTTC